This T cell receptor beta chain was identified during a study of OX40 agonist ivuxolimab in advanced cancers. Per the germline V gene, CDR1 is SGHDN and CDR2 is FVKESK. V lost 4 bases, J lost 0 bases, and 8 bases stayed unmatched. This CDR3 comprises 16 residues. Measured with immunoSEQ multiplex PCR; TCRdb has only the in-frame clones, and not every one. The repertoire holds tens of thousands of clones, with approximately 94% as singletons. The source was CD4+ or CD8+ T cells sorted from blood, collected in a trial of the OX40 agonist ivuxolimab. The genes are TRBV14 and TRBJ2-5; 7 bases map to TRBD1. The clonotype was recovered from an adult with an advanced solid tumor such as melanoma, head and neck, liver or kidney cancer. CDR3 loop: CASSRWDSHDQETQYF. The CDR3 nucleotides read TGTGCCAGCAGCCGATGGGACAGCCATGACCAAGAGACCCAGTACTTC.